This T cell receptor beta chain was recovered during a study of neurological immune-mediated disorders. The time point is: longitudinal time-point 1 (baseline). Only a few counts were recorded for this clonotype. TCRdb independently ran MiXCR on the 5' RACE reads; one entry per CDR3 protein. The repertoire holds roughly 75,000 distinct CDR3 sequences, with approximately 13% as singletons. The CDR3 loop spans 15 amino acids. Germline values: CDR1 MNHNS, CDR2 SASEGT. V was clipped by 6 bases and J by 6 bases; unmatched bases: 12. This chain connects TRBV6-1 to TRBJ1-1, with 8 bases identical to TRBD1. The specimen was PBMCs. The receptor comes from a female donor with HTLV-1-associated myelopathy (HAM/TSP). The CDR3, as DNA: TGTGCCAGCAGCCTGTCCGGACAGGGTTTTTCTGAAGCTTTCTTT. It specifies CASSLSGQGFSEAFF.